These 9 T cell receptor beta chains share one sample of origin, sequenced in a study of blood T cell repertoires in COVID-19. Repertoires were generated with immunoSEQ multiplex PCR, while TCRdb's copy carries only in-frame clones and drops some. This sample has 350,000 or so clones; about 90% occur once, and the top ten carry under 11%. Sequencing used peripheral blood. These receptors all stem from a woman aged 30 to 39 with COVID-19, enrolled during active disease.

Written as DNA, the CDR3 is TGTGCCAGCAGAGGGACTAGCGGGGCCGGGGAGCTGTTTTTT. It specifies CASRGTSGAGELFF. The rearrangement uses TRBV9 and TRBJ2-2; 13 positions agree with TRBD2. J gave up 6 bases and V 5 bases, and 1 base lay outside the gene matches. The CDR3 is made up of 14 amino acids. Germline V gene sequence: CDR1 SGDLS, CDR2 YYNGEE.

A single count supports this clone. This chain joins TRBV12-3 or TRBV12-4 and TRBJ2-2; D remains unclear. The CDR3 is 12 amino acids. V was pared by 3 bases and J by 6 bases, with 5 bases between. The DNA for the CDR3 is TGTGCCAGCAGTTTTCGCGCCGGGGAGCTGTTTTTT. This translates into CASSFRAGELFF.

The chain has TRBV4-1 and TRBJ1-4, with a weak D call TRBD1 (6 bases). The CDR3 loop spans 16 amino acids. Trimming pared 7 bases from V and 1 base from J, leaving 16 bases between. From germline, CDR1 is MGHRA and CDR2 YSYEKL. CDR3 sequence: CASTKQGWGTNEKLFF. The CDR3 DNA follows: TGCGCCAGCACCAAACAGGGCTGGGGAACTAATGAAAAACTGTTTTTT.

This chain joins TRBV18 and TRBJ2-1, with 9 bases that match TRBD2. The CDR3 extends over 17 amino acids. The V segment lost 6 bases and the J segment 6 bases; nucleotides outside the gene matches: 15. Germline lookup yields CDR1 KGHSH and CDR2 LQKENI. This CDR3 reads CASSSTDGLAGSNEQFF. CDR3 in DNA: TGTGCCAGCTCCTCCACCGATGGGCTAGCGGGAAGCAATGAGCAGTTCTTC.

DNA for the CDR3: TGTGCCAGCAGCCTCGGACAGGGCTATGGCTACACCTTC. The encoded protein is CASSLGQGYGYTF. The chain links TRBV3-1 (or the pseudogene TRBV3-2) to TRBJ1-2; the match to TRBD1 covers 8 bases. The CDR3 contains 13 residues. Looked up from germline, CDR1 is LGHDT and CDR2 is YNNKEL (reference sequence). V lost 4 bases and J lost 4; bases outside the gene matches: 2.

The chain combines TRBV6-2 or TRBV6-3 with TRBJ2-1; D remains ambiguous. The germline V gene encodes CDR1 MNHEY and CDR2 SVGEGT. The V end was cut by 2 bases, the J end by 5 bases, with 4 bases between. This CDR3 region has 12 residues. The CDR3 DNA follows: TGTGCCAGCAGTTACCTACACAATGAGCAGTTCTTC. Residues: CASSYLHNEQFF.

In this sample, this clone turned up a few times. The chain joins TRBV7-9 to TRBJ2-3; 8 bases match TRBD2. The CDR3 extends over 16 amino acids. With 1 base clipped from V and 0 bases from J, the junction kept 3 bases outside the gene matches. Germline V lookup: CDR1 SEHNR, CDR2 FQNEAQ (reference sequence). CDR3 region: CASSLDSGRSTDTQYF. The CDR3 DNA is TGTGCCAGCAGCTTAGACAGCGGGAGAAGCACAGATACGCAGTATTTT.

This chain uses TRBV6-1 with TRBJ1-3; 7 bases agree with TRBD1. The CDR3 spans 17 residues. Germline V gene sequence: CDR1 MNHNS, CDR2 SASEGT. The ends lost 3 bases at V and 4 bases at J; junction bases unmatched: 12. The CDR3 protein is CASSEGEGGAKGNTIYF. In DNA form, the CDR3 reads TGTGCCAGCAGTGAGGGGGAAGGGGGCGCGAAAGGAAACACCATATATTTT.

The V and J genes are TRBV6-4 and TRBJ2-3; 10 nucleotides match TRBD1. Unmatched junction bases numbered 2, after V lost 8 bases and J lost 0 bases. From germline, CDR1 is MRHNA and CDR2 SNTAGT. The CDR3 sequence is 14 residues long. This CDR3 reads CASRDRGSTDTQYF. The DNA of the CDR3 is TGTGCCAGCCGGGACAGGGGAAGCACAGATACGCAGTATTTT.